This TCR beta chain stems from a study of T cell changes during pregnancy in multiple sclerosis (dated by TCRdb to the late 2010s). Some background on the complete study: The study examined how the T cell repertoire changed over the course of pregnancy in women with multiple sclerosis.

Worth noting for this clone: Its cognate antigen has yet to be identified. No much larger clonotype is one base removed from it; base qualities were not supplied.

To prepare the library, the immunoSEQ multiplex PCR assay was applied. This immuneACCESS table, as held by TCRdb, lists in-frame sequences with V and J called but not all clones. Of the missing ones, under half trace to an unresolved V gene in checked studies; the others have no known cause. This sample comprises 70,000 to 90,000 clones, 85% to 95% of them detected only once. Approximately 0.93% of the sample is held by the ten biggest clonotypes. The trim is 4 bases for V and 0 bases for J, with a gap of 10 bases between the germline ends. Via the germline V gene, CDR1 is SNHLY and CDR2 FYNNEI. Including cysteine and phenylalanine, the CDR3 has 15 amino acids. Left in the record is the CDR3 DNA by itself, 45 bases read in frame from the first base.

The source is a female donor with multiple sclerosis, enrolled in a pregnancy study. This receptor chain uses TRBV2 and TRBJ1-5, with TRBD1 tentatively as D gene (6 bases match). The sample here was peripheral blood, taken in the first trimester of pregnancy. The CDR3 loop reads CASSGTDYSNQPQHF. The DNA sequence follows: TGTGCCAGCAGTGGGACAGACTATAGCAATCAGCCCCAGCATTTT.